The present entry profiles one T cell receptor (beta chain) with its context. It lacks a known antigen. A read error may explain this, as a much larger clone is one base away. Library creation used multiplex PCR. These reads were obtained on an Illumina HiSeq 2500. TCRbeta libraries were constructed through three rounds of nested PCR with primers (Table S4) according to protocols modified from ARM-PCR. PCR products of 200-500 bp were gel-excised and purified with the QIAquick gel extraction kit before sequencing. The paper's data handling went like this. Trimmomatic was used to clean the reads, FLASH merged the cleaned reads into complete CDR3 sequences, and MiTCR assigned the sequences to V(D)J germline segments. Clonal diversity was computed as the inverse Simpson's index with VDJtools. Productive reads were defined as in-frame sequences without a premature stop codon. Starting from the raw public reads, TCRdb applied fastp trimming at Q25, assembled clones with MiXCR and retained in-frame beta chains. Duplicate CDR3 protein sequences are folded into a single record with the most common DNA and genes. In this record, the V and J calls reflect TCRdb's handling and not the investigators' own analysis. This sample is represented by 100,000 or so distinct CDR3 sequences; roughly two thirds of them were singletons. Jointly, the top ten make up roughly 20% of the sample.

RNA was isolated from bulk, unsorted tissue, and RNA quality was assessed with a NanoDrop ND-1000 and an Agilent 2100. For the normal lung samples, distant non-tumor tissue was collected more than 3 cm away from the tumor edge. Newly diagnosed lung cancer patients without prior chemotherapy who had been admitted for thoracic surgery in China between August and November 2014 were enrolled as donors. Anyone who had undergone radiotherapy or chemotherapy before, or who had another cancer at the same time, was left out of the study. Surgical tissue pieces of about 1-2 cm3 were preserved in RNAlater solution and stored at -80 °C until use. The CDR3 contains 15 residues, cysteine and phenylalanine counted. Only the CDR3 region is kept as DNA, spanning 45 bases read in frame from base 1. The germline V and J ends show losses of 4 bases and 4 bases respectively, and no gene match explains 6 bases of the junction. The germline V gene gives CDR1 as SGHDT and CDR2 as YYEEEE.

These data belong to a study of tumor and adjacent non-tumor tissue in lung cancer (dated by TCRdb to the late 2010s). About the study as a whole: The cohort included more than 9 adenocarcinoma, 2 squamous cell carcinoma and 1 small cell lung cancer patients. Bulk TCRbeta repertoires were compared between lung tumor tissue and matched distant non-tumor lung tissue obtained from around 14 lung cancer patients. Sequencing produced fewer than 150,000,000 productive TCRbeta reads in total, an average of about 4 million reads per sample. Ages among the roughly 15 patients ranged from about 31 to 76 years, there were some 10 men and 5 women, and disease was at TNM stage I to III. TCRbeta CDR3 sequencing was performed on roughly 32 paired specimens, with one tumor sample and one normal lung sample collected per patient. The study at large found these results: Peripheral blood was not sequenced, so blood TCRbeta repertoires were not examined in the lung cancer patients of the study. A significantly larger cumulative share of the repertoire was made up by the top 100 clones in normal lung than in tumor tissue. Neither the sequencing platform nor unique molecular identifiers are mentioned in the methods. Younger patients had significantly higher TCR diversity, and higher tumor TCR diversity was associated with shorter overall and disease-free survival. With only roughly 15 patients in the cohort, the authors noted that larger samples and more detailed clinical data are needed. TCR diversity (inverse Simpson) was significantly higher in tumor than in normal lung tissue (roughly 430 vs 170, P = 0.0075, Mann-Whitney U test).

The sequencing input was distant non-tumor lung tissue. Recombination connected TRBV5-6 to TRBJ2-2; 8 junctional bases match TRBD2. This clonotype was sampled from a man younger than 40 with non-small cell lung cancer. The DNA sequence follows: TGTGCCAGCAGCCCGGGCCGGGGGGGCACCGGGGAGCTGTTTTTT. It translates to CASSPGRGGTGELFF.